These 20 T cell receptor beta chains originate from one sample sequenced in a study of blood T cell repertoires in COVID-19. TCRdb keeps only in-frame clones here, not all; method: immunoSEQ multiplex PCR. This sample has 200,000 to 250,000 clones, with 75% to 85% found just once. The sample consisted of peripheral blood. These receptors were collected from a woman in her seventies with acute or convalescent COVID-19.

This clone was counted only a few times. The genes are TRBV6-2 or TRBV6-3 and TRBJ1-5; 8 bases fit TRBD1. This CDR3 has 17 residues. Germline loops: CDR1 MNHEY, CDR2 SVGEGT. V dropped 0 bases and J dropped 4; count of bases not matched to a gene: 8. CDR3 in DNA: TGTGCCAGCAGTTACTCCCGTCAGGGGGCAACGAATCAGCCCCAGCATTTT. It translates to CASSYSRQGATNQPQHF.

V gene TRBV6-2 or TRBV6-3 combines with J gene TRBJ1-2, with 10 bases identical to TRBD1. Germline CDR1 is MNHEY and CDR2 is SVGEGT. V gave up 6 bases and J gave up 7 bases; unmatched junction bases: 5. The CDR3 consists of 13 residues. The CDR3 DNA is TGTGCCAGCAGCTCTGGACAGGGGGTTGGCTACACCTTC. Translated: CASSSGQGVGYTF.

The genes are TRBV9 and TRBJ1-2; no clear D gene. V lost 2 bases, J lost 0 bases, and 8 bases lay in between. Germline V gene sequence: CDR1 SGDLS, CDR2 YYNGEE. CDR3 length: 14 residues. This CDR3 is CASSVDQANYGYTF. In DNA, the CDR3 is TGTGCCAGCAGCGTTGATCAGGCTAACTATGGCTACACCTTC.

This clone was seen a handful of times. The chain couples TRBV7-9 to TRBJ1-6; no reliable D call. This CDR3 is 15 amino acids long. The germline gives CDR1 SEHNR, CDR2 FQNEAQ (reference sequence). Trimming shortened V by 2 bases and J by 9 bases, and 14 bases separated the two germline ends. The CDR3 region is CASSLYGSDLSPLHF. The CDR3 DNA follows: TGTGCCAGCAGCTTATACGGCAGCGACCTTTCACCCCTCCACTTT.

The chain uses TRBV5-4 and TRBJ1-1; D not certain. This CDR3 comprises 15 residues. Per the germline V gene, CDR1 is SGHNT and CDR2 is YYREEE (reference sequence). The ends were cut back, 4 bases at V and 0 bases at J, with 13 bases in the middle. Here the CDR3 DNA reads TGTGCCAGCAGCCCTGCAGGAAATTTGAACACTGAAGCTTTCTTT. Amino acid sequence: CASSPAGNLNTEAFF.

This clone came up many times. The rearrangement uses TRBV4-2 and TRBJ1-6; D remains unclear. From germline, CDR1 is LGHNA and CDR2 YNFKEQ. The length of the CDR3 is 16 residues. The germline V and J ends were trimmed by 1 base and 7 bases, with 14 bases remaining between them. This CDR3 reads CASSQVTGGNNSPLHF. The CDR3 bases are TGTGCCAGCAGCCAAGTCACGGGAGGGAACAATTCACCCCTCCACTTT.

This chain joins TRBV11-2 and TRBJ1-5; the D gene is possibly TRBD1 (5 bases). This CDR3 comprises 15 residues. Per the germline V gene, CDR1 is SGHAT and CDR2 is FQNNGV. Trimming pared 0 bases from V and 3 bases from J, leaving 9 bases between. The CDR3: CASSLESGINQPQHF. CDR3 sequence (DNA): TGTGCCAGCAGCTTAGAATCAGGGATCAATCAGCCCCAGCATTTT.

The V gene is TRBV27, the J gene TRBJ1-3; 9 nucleotides line up with TRBD1. Unmatched junction bases numbered 5, after V lost 4 bases and J lost 7 bases. Germline V gene sequence: CDR1 MNHEY, CDR2 SMNVEV (reference sequence). This CDR3 is built from 14 residues. This CDR3 is CASSSLTGGNTIYF. The CDR3, as DNA: TGTGCCAGCAGTTCCCTAACAGGGGGCAACACCATATATTTT.

The chain links TRBV2 to TRBJ1-2; no firm D call. The V end was cut by 3 bases, the J end by 8 bases, with 13 bases between. The CDR3 runs to 13 residues. Germline V gene sequence: CDR1 SNHLY, CDR2 FYNNEI. The CDR3 loop is CASSEGSGSGYTF. CDR3 coding DNA: TGTGCCAGCAGTGAGGGCTCGGGAAGCGGCTACACCTTC.

The chain is built from TRBV10-3 and TRBJ2-3; D remains unclear. Germline CDR1 ENHRY, CDR2 SYGVKD. The CDR3 runs to 15 residues. V dropped 3 bases and J dropped 0 bases, with 10 bases sitting between them. Here the CDR3 DNA reads TGTGCCATCAGTGATGTGACAAAGAGCACAGATACGCAGTATTTT. Translated, it gives CAISDVTKSTDTQYF.

The rearrangement joins TRBV11-2 to TRBJ1-5; no clear D gene. Trimming removed 6 bases from V and 4 bases from J, with 16 bases in between. The CDR3 is 15 residues long. Germline CDR1 is SGHAT and CDR2 is FQNNGV. CDR3 coding DNA: TGTGCCAGCAGTTTAAACCGTGGCGGAAATCAGCCCCAGCATTTT. This encodes CASSLNRGGNQPQHF.

Only one count was recorded for this clone. V gene TRBV24-1 combines with J gene TRBJ2-2; 9 positions agree with TRBD1. Germline CDR1 is KGHDR and CDR2 is SFDVKD. V shed 3 bases, J shed 1 base, and the junction held 5 bases outside the gene matches. The CDR3 is made up of 17 amino acids. The CDR3 sequence is CATSDLRQGENTGELFF. The CDR3 coding sequence is TGTGCCACCAGTGATCTCCGACAGGGGGAGAACACCGGGGAGCTGTTTTTT.

This clone was observed a single time. The gene calls are TRBV4-3 and TRBJ1-5; possibly TRBD1 for D (5 bases). V was pared by 0 bases and J by 10 bases, with 16 bases between. Germline lookup yields CDR1 LGHNA and CDR2 YSLEER. The CDR3 has 15 residues. The CDR3 nucleotides are TGCGCCAGCAGCCAAGAAAAAGGGGCCGACAGTCCCCAGCATTTT. It yields the protein CASSQEKGADSPQHF.

This chain links TRBV6-2 or TRBV6-3 with TRBJ2-1, with 10 bases identical to TRBD2. The CDR3 has 15 residues. Germline V gene data show CDR1 as MNHEY and CDR2 as SVGEGT. V dropped 4 bases and J dropped 4; count of bases not matched to a gene: 4. The CDR3 loop is CASSWGLATYNEQFF. DNA of the CDR3: TGTGCCAGCAGTTGGGGACTAGCGACTTACAATGAGCAGTTCTTC.

The chain combines TRBV4-2 with TRBJ1-1; D unclear. V was cut by 0 bases and J by 1 base, with 12 bases left in between. CDR3 length: 16 amino acids. The V gene's germline CDR1 is LGHNA and CDR2 YNFKEQ. CDR3 nucleotide sequence: TGTGCCAGCAGCCAAGAGATGACGACAACGAACACTGAAGCTTTCTTT. Translation gives CASSQEMTTTNTEAFF.

The rearrangement links TRBV7-2 to TRBJ1-3; D perhaps matches TRBD1 (5 bases). The germline gives CDR1 SGHTA, CDR2 FQGNSA. Between the trimmed V and J ends, which lost 4 bases and 0 bases, there was a span of 13 bases. The CDR3 loop spans 16 amino acids. In nucleotides, the CDR3 is TGTGCCAGCAGCTCCGACAGCGACAGCTCTGGAAACACCATATATTTT. It specifies CASSSDSDSSGNTIYF.

The chain employs TRBV9 and TRBJ1-4; a weak D match, TRBD1 (5 bases). This CDR3 comprises 16 residues. V shed 0 bases and J shed 8 bases, with 17 bases lying between them. The germline V gene encodes CDR1 SGDLS and CDR2 YYNGEE. The CDR3 sequence: CASSVASRPAGEKLFF. The CDR3 bases are TGTGCCAGCAGCGTAGCTTCTCGGCCAGCAGGGGAAAAACTGTTTTTT. Drawing the rest from reference TRBV9 and TRBJ1-4, the complete variable domain is DSGVTQTPKHLITATGQRVTLRCSPRSGDLSVYWYQQSLDQGLQFLIQYYNGEERAKGNILERFSAQQFPDLHSELNLSSLELGDSALYFCASSVASRPAGEKLFFGSGTQLSVL.

The V call is TRBV12-3 or TRBV12-4, the J call TRBJ2-2; perhaps TRBD1 as D (5 bases). V was trimmed by 4 bases and J by 7 bases, leaving 7 bases between them. CDR3 size: 12 residues. CDR3 nucleotide sequence: TGTGCCAGCAGTTCCAGGGTCGGGGAGCTGTTTTTT. Translating gives CASSSRVGELFF.

V gene TRBV3-1 (or the pseudogene TRBV3-2) combines with J gene TRBJ2-6; D is ambiguous. Germline CDR1 is LGHDT and CDR2 is YNNKEL (reference sequence). The CDR3 spans 17 residues. Trimming cost V 1 base and J 0 bases, with 10 bases left between them. The CDR3 spells CASSQARHLSGANVLTF. In nucleotides, the CDR3 is TGTGCCAGCAGCCAAGCCAGACACCTCTCTGGGGCCAACGTCCTGACTTTC.

DNA for the CDR3: TGTGCCAGCAGTGAATCACAGGCAAACACTGAAGCTTTCTTT. Residues: CASSESQANTEAFF. The chain combines TRBV6-1 with TRBJ1-1, with D possibly matching TRBD1 (5 bases). Trimming removed 2 bases at V and 2 bases at J, with 9 bases between. CDR3 length equals 14 residues. Germline CDR1 MNHNS, CDR2 SASEGT.